A selection of T cell receptor beta chains follows, all from one sample in a study of blood T cell repertoires in COVID-19. Clones were sequenced by immunoSEQ multiplex PCR, and TCRdb holds only the in-frame ones, with some missing. In the table there are some 120,000 clones, 70% to 85% of which are singletons. The sequenced sample was peripheral blood. The receptors were gathered from a man in his sixties or seventies with active or convalescent COVID-19. CDR3s include the opening cysteine and the closing phenylalanine or tryptophan. Fields, in order: D gene, V gene, J gene, clone size, CDR3 DNA, CDR3 protein. A D gene is named only where the DNA matches it firmly. A row's size may be missing; if present it is once, few, many or a size class.

D gene: TRBD2
V gene: TRBV7-2
J gene: TRBJ2-3
clone size: NA
CDR3 DNA: TGTGCCAGCAGCCTGACTAGCGGGGCGGGCACAGATACGCAGTATTTT
CDR3 protein: CASSLTSGAGTDTQYF

D gene: NA
V gene: TRBV6-5
J gene: TRBJ2-7
clone size: few
CDR3 DNA: TGTGCCACAAACAGGGCCTACGAGCAGTACTTC
CDR3 protein: CATNRAYEQYF

D gene: TRBD2
V gene: TRBV28
J gene: TRBJ2-3
clone size: NA
CDR3 DNA: TGTGCCAGCAGTACTGGCGGGAGGGGCACAGATACGCAGTATTTT
CDR3 protein: CASSTGGRGTDTQYF

D gene: NA
V gene: TRBV5-5
J gene: TRBJ1-5
clone size: few
CDR3 DNA: TGTGCCAGCAGCTTGGGGGCAGCTCATGGCAATCAGCCCCAGCATTTT
CDR3 protein: CASSLGAAHGNQPQHF

D gene: TRBD1
V gene: TRBV19
J gene: TRBJ1-5
clone size: NA
CDR3 DNA: TGTGCCAGTAGCGGGACAGTCGGACAGCCCCAGCATTTT
CDR3 protein: CASSGTVGQPQHF

D gene: NA
V gene: TRBV25-1
J gene: TRBJ2-5
clone size: NA
CDR3 DNA: TGTGCCAGCAACGATCCGTCTAGCCGGGGAGAGACCCAGTACTTC
CDR3 protein: CASNDPSSRGETQYF

D gene: NA
V gene: TRBV5-1
J gene: TRBJ2-7
clone size: NA
CDR3 DNA: TGCGCCAGCAGCCCGGAGGGGGCTGGGGAGCAGTACTTC
CDR3 protein: CASSPEGAGEQYF

D gene: TRBD1
V gene: TRBV19
J gene: TRBJ2-4
clone size: NA
CDR3 DNA: TGTGCCAGTAGTATTTCCGGGACAGTGACCAAAAACATTCAGTACTTC
CDR3 protein: CASSISGTVTKNIQYF

D gene: NA
V gene: TRBV10-3
J gene: TRBJ1-5
clone size: NA
CDR3 DNA: TGTGCCATCAGGGGGATGAGGGGGAGTCAGCCCCAGCATTTT
CDR3 protein: CAIRGMRGSQPQHF

D gene: NA
V gene: TRBV7-2
J gene: TRBJ2-7
clone size: NA
CDR3 DNA: TGTGCCAGCAGCTTAGGGACTAAGTACGAGCAGTACTTC
CDR3 protein: CASSLGTKYEQYF

D gene: NA
V gene: TRBV29-1
J gene: TRBJ1-1
clone size: NA
CDR3 DNA: TGCAGCGTGGTCACATCAACAGCGGACACTGAAGCTTTCTTT
CDR3 protein: CSVVTSTADTEAFF

D gene: TRBD1
V gene: TRBV11-3
J gene: TRBJ1-2
clone size: NA
CDR3 DNA: TGTGCCAGCAGCTTAGGAACAGGACAGGGGAAGAGGAGTAGGACCTTC
CDR3 protein: CASSLGTGQGKRSRTF

D gene: NA
V gene: TRBV18
J gene: TRBJ1-1
clone size: once
CDR3 DNA: TGTGCCAGCTCACCCGCTCCGGGGAACACTGAAGCTTTCTTT
CDR3 protein: CASSPAPGNTEAFF

D gene: TRBD2
V gene: TRBV9
J gene: TRBJ2-1
clone size: NA
CDR3 DNA: TGTGCCAGCAGCGCGACTAGCGGGGGTTCTTACAATGAGCAGTTCTTC
CDR3 protein: CASSATSGGSYNEQFF

D gene: TRBD2
V gene: TRBV7-2
J gene: TRBJ2-5
clone size: NA
CDR3 DNA: TGTGCCAGCAGCCGCGGCGGGGGAACTCAAGAGACCCAGTACTTC
CDR3 protein: CASSRGGGTQETQYF

D gene: TRBD1
V gene: TRBV29-1
J gene: TRBJ2-7
clone size: NA
CDR3 DNA: TGCAGCGTCGGACAGGGATGGGGCGACGAGCAGTACTTC
CDR3 protein: CSVGQGWGDEQYF

D gene: NA
V gene: TRBV5-6
J gene: TRBJ2-7
clone size: NA
CDR3 DNA: TGTGCCAGCAGCTTGGCCAAACTAGCCCTCTCCTACGAGCAGTACTTC
CDR3 protein: CASSLAKLALSYEQYF

D gene: NA
V gene: TRBV9
J gene: TRBJ1-2
clone size: NA
CDR3 DNA: TGTGCCAGCAGCCCCAGCGGGGGTAACTATGGCTACACCTTC
CDR3 protein: CASSPSGGNYGYTF

D gene: TRBD2
V gene: TRBV7-2
J gene: TRBJ2-2
clone size: once
CDR3 DNA: TGTGCCAGCAGCCTTGGGGGCCTAGCGGGGCCCGGGGAGCTGTTTTTT
CDR3 protein: CASSLGGLAGPGELFF

D gene: NA
V gene: TRBV29-1
J gene: TRBJ1-5
clone size: NA
CDR3 DNA: TGCAGCGTTGCATCAGGGGTCAATCAGCCCCAGCATTTT
CDR3 protein: CSVASGVNQPQHF

D gene: NA
V gene: TRBV11-2
J gene: TRBJ1-1
clone size: NA
CDR3 DNA: TGTGCCAGCAGTCATAACACTGAAGCTTTCTTT
CDR3 protein: CASSHNTEAFF

D gene: NA
V gene: TRBV28
J gene: TRBJ1-2
clone size: NA
CDR3 DNA: TGTGCCAGCAGTTCCTCCTATGGGCAGGCGTATGGCTACACCTTC
CDR3 protein: CASSSSYGQAYGYTF

D gene: NA
V gene: TRBV5-1
J gene: TRBJ2-1
clone size: NA
CDR3 DNA: TGCGCCAGCAGCTTGATGCAGGTCATCAATGAGCAGTTCTTC
CDR3 protein: CASSLMQVINEQFF

D gene: NA
V gene: TRBV7-6
J gene: TRBJ2-5
clone size: NA
CDR3 DNA: TGTGCCAGCAGCTTGTCCATGGAGACCCAGTACTTC
CDR3 protein: CASSLSMETQYF

D gene: TRBD1
V gene: TRBV6-2/TRBV6-3
J gene: TRBJ1-6
clone size: NA
CDR3 DNA: TGTGCCAGCAGTTTACAGGGGGCGGATTCACCCCTCCACTTT
CDR3 protein: CASSLQGADSPLHF

D gene: TRBD1
V gene: TRBV29-1
J gene: TRBJ2-2
clone size: NA
CDR3 DNA: TGCAGCGTTGCCGGGACAGGGGTTTTCACCGGGGAGCTGTTTTTT
CDR3 protein: CSVAGTGVFTGELFF

D gene: TRBD1
V gene: TRBV5-1
J gene: TRBJ1-4
clone size: few
CDR3 DNA: TGCGCCAGCGCGACAGGGTCTAATGAAAAACTGTTTTTT
CDR3 protein: CASATGSNEKLFF

D gene: NA
V gene: TRBV5-1
J gene: TRBJ2-1
clone size: NA
CDR3 DNA: TGCGCCAGCAGCTTGATGGGGGTCGGGGGCAATGAGCAGTTCTTC
CDR3 protein: CASSLMGVGGNEQFF

D gene: TRBD1
V gene: TRBV15
J gene: TRBJ2-7
clone size: NA
CDR3 DNA: TGTGCCACCAGCAGGGACAGGGGGGCCTACGAGCAGTACTTC
CDR3 protein: CATSRDRGAYEQYF